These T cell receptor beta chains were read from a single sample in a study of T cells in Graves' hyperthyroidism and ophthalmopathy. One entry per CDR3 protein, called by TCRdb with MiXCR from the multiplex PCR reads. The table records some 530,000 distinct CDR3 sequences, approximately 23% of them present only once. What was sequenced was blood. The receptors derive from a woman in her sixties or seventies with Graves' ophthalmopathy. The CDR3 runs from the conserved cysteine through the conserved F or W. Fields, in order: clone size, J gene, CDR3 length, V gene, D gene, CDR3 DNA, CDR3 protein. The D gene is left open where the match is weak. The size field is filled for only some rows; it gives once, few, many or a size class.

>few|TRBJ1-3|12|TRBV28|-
TGTGCCAGCAGTCAGGAGCGAAACACCATATATTTT
CASSQERNTIYF
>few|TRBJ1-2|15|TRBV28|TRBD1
TGTGCCAGCACTAAAGTGGGACAGGGGAACTATGGCTACACCTTC
CASTKVGQGNYGYTF
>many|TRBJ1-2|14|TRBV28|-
TGTGCCAGCAGCCCCAAGACGGGCTACTATGGCTACACCTTC
CASSPKTGYYGYTF
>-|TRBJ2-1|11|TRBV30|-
TGTGCCTGGAGTACATACAATGAGCAGTTCTTC
CAWSTYNEQFF
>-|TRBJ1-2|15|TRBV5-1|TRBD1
TGCGCCAGCAGCTTGGGCGGGACAGGGGAACCCGGCTACACCTTC
CASSLGGTGEPGYTF
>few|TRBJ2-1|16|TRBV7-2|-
TGTGCCAGCAGCTTAGCTCCCGGACGCTACGGTGGTGAGCAGTTCTTC
CASSLAPGRYGGEQFF
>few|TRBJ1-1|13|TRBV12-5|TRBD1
TGTGCTTTCGGGGGACAGGGGGGCACTGAAGCTTTCTTT
CAFGGQGGTEAFF
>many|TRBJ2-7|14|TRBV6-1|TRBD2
TGTGCCAGCAGTGCTAGCGGGAGCTCCTACGAGCAGTACTTC
CASSASGSSYEQYF
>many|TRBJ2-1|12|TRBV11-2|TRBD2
TGTGCCAGCAGGGGACTAGCGAATGAGCAGTTCTTC
CASRGLANEQFF
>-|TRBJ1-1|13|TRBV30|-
TGTGCCTGGGTTTTTGGCGTGAACACTGAAGCTTTCTTT
CAWVFGVNTEAFF
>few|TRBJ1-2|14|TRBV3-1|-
TGTGCCAGCAGCCAAGATGGAGGGGGGAGCGGCTACACCTTC
CASSQDGGGSGYTF
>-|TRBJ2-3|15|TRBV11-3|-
TGTGCCAGCAGCTTAGAGGAGAGGCGAACAGATACGCAGTATTTT
CASSLEERRTDTQYF
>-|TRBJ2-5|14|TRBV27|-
TGTGCCAGCAGCCATCAGGGGCGCCAAGAGACCCAGTACTTC
CASSHQGRQETQYF
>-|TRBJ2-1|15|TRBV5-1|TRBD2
TGCGCCAGCAGCTCAACCGGGACTAGCGGGAATGAGCAGTTCTTC
CASSSTGTSGNEQFF
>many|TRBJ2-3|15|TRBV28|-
TGTGCCAGCAGTTTCTGGGGGTCCGACACAGATACGCAGTATTTT
CASSFWGSDTDTQYF
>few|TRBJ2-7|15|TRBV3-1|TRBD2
TGTGCCAGCAGCCGAGGACTAGCTGTCACCTACGAGCAGTACTTC
CASSRGLAVTYEQYF
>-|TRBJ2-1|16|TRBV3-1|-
TGTGCCAGCAGCCAAGATAGGAGTTTTAGAGTCAATGAGCAGTTCTTC
CASSQDRSFRVNEQFF
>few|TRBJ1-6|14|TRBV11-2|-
TGTGCCAGCAGCTTCCCGGGGACTTGGTCACCCCTCCACTTT
CASSFPGTWSPLHF
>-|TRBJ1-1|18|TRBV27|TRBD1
TGTGCCAGCAGTCCAACCTTCCCGGGACAGGGGGTGAACACTGAAGCTTTCTTT
CASSPTFPGQGVNTEAFF
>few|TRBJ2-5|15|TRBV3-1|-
TGTGCCAGCAGCCCCTGGACGGGCGACCAAGAGACCCAGTACTTC
CASSPWTGDQETQYF
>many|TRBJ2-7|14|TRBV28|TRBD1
TGTGCCAGCAGTCCACCCGGGACAGTGGAAAAGCAGTACTTC
CASSPPGTVEKQYF
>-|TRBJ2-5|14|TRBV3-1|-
TGTGCCAGCAGCCAACGCCGGATATCAGAGACCCAGTACTTC
CASSQRRISETQYF
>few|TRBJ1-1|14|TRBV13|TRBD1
TGTGCCAGCAGCTACCCAGGGGGGAAGGCTGAAGCTTTCTTT
CASSYPGGKAEAFF
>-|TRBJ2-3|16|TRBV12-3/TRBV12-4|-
TGTGCCAGCAGCCCCCTTACCCGTGGGGGCCCAGATACGCAGTATTTT
CASSPLTRGGPDTQYF
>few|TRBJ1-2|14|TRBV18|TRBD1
TGTGCCAGCTCACCGGGACAGGGGGCCGACGGCTACACCTTC
CASSPGQGADGYTF
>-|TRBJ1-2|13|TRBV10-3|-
TGTGCCATCAGTCCCGACAGCAACTATGGCTACACCTTC
CAISPDSNYGYTF
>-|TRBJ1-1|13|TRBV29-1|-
TGCAGCGTTGAACGGGGGGGTGGCACTGAAGCTTTCTTT
CSVERGGGTEAFF
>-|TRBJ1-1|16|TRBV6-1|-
TGTGCCAGCACCTCCCGGCCGACACTAATGAACACTGAAGCTTTCTTT
CASTSRPTLMNTEAFF
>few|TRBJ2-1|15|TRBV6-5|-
TGTGCCAGCAGTTACATGAGGCCTACTTACAATGAGCAGTTCTTC
CASSYMRPTYNEQFF
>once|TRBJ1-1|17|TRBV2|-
TGCGCCAGCAGCCGGGGTATGGTCCGGGAAGAGAACACTGAAGCTTTCTTT
CASSRGMVREENTEAFF
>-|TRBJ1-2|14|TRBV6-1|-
TGTGCCAGCAGTGAGAGGAGCCCTGCCAATGGCTACACCTTC
CASSERSPANGYTF
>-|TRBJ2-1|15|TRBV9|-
TGTGCCAGCAGCGAGACTGGGGCCTCCTACAATGAGCAGTTCTTC
CASSETGASYNEQFF
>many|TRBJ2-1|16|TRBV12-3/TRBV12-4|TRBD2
TGTGCCAGCTCTCCGAGCGTAGCGGGAGACTACAATGAGCAGTTCTTC
CASSPSVAGDYNEQFF
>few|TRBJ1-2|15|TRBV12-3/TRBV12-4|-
TGTGCCAGCAGTTTTTGGGCGGGGAGCCCCTATGGCTACACCTTC
CASSFWAGSPYGYTF
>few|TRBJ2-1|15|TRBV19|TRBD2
TGTGCCAGTAGTGAGGCAGCGGGAGACTACAATGAGCAGTTCTTC
CASSEAAGDYNEQFF
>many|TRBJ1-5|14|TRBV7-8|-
TGTGCCAGCAGCTTAGGCAGGTCTCATCAGCCCCAGCATTTT
CASSLGRSHQPQHF
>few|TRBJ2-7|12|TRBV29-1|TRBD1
TGCAGCGTTCGGGACAGACCTTACGAGCAGTACTTC
CSVRDRPYEQYF
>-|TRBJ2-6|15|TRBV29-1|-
TGCAGCGTGGACAGATATAGCTCTGGGGCCAACGTCCTGACTTTC
CSVDRYSSGANVLTF
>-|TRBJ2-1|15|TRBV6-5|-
TGTGCCAGCAGTTGGAAGTTAGCGAGCTACAATGAGCAGTTCTTC
CASSWKLASYNEQFF
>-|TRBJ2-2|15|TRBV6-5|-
TGTGCCAGCAGTTACATACTGCCGAACACCGGGGAGCTGTTTTTT
CASSYILPNTGELFF
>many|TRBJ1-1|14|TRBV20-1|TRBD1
TGCAGTGCTAGAGCGGGACAGGGGCCCACTGAAGCTTTCTTT
CSARAGQGPTEAFF